Each of the 21 T cell receptor beta chains below was sequenced from the same sample in a study of shared clonotypes between healthy human individuals (dated by TCRdb to about 2020). Library method: the immunoSEQ multiplex PCR assay. This is the immuneACCESS table as TCRdb keeps it, with only in-frame sequences that have V and J called. A part of the clones is gone; compared with another copy, unresolved V genes explain less than half, and the rest is unexplained. Across this sample there are about 1 million clones, with around 76% seen only once. The ten largest clonotypes hold roughly 1.4% of the sample. The sample was memory CD4+ T cells sorted from blood. The sample's cell subset or site label, in plain terms: CD45RA-negative fraction. These receptors came from a young man in good health.

This rearrangement joins TRBV15 to TRBJ2-7; D may be TRBD2 (6 bases). There are 14 residues in the CDR3. Trimming cost V 4 bases and J 2 bases, with 12 bases left between them. Germline V gene sequence: CDR1 LNHNV, CDR2 YYDKDF (reference sequence). CDR3 in DNA: TGTGCCACCAGCAAGGAGGCGGGGACCTACGAGCAGTACTTC. It encodes CATSKEAGTYEQYF.

Points on this clone: This clone may be a read error of a much larger clone one base away. The chain couples TRBV19 to TRBJ1-3; no firm D call. CDR1 LNHDA and CDR2 SQIVND come from the germline V gene (reference sequence). V lost 9 bases and J lost 0, with 9 bases in between. This CDR3 is 13 amino acids long. The CDR3 loop is CASLRSSGNTIYF. The CDR3 DNA follows: TGTGCCAGCCTCCGGAGCTCTGGAAACACCATATATTTT.

J is TRBJ2-5 and V is TRBV6-1; D is unclear. CDR3 length: 15 residues. The V and J ends lost 2 bases and 7 bases respectively, with 17 bases between them. Germline V lookup: CDR1 MNHNS, CDR2 SASEGT. The CDR3 region is CASSEILTLVGTQYF. In nucleotides, the CDR3 is TGTGCCAGCAGTGAAATACTGACTTTAGTGGGGACCCAGTACTTC.

The V call is TRBV29-1, the J call TRBJ1-4; no firm D call. CDR3 length: 13 amino acids. The V gene lost 1 base and the J gene lost 10 bases, with 13 bases spanning the gap. The germline V gene has CDR1 SQVTM and CDR2 ANQGSEA. The CDR3 DNA reads TGCAGCGTTGAAGTTAATAAGGGAGGAAAACTGTTTTTT. The encoded protein is CSVEVNKGGKLFF.

This chain uses TRBV5-8 with TRBJ1-5; unclear D gene. Germline-derived CDR1 and CDR2 are SGHTS and YDEGEE. The V gene lost 3 bases and the J gene lost 6 bases, with 13 bases spanning the gap. The CDR3 contains 14 residues. This CDR3 is CASSSKGNSQPQHF. The CDR3 coding sequence is TGTGCCAGCAGCTCAAAAGGGAATTCTCAGCCCCAGCATTTT.

This sequence joins TRBV28 and TRBJ1-2, with a possible D match to TRBD1 (5 bases). The CDR3 length is 15 residues. Germline CDR1 reads MDHEN; CDR2 reads SYDVKM. V was pared by 5 bases and J by 5 bases, with 18 bases between. CDR3 coding DNA: TGTGCCAGCAGTCCCCAGGGCAGGGCGAGGTATGGCTACACCTTC. It encodes CASSPQGRARYGYTF.

This chain connects TRBV5-5 to TRBJ1-1; the match to TRBD1 covers 9 bases. This CDR3 has 14 amino acids. Germline V lookup: CDR1 SGHKS, CDR2 YYEKEE (reference sequence). The V segment lost 4 bases and the J segment 4 bases; nucleotides outside the gene matches: 5. In nucleotides, the CDR3 is TGTGCCAGCAGCCCTGGACAGGGGATCACTGAAGCTTTCTTT. It encodes CASSPGQGITEAFF. Full variable domain (rest looked up from reference TRBV5-5 and TRBJ1-1): DAGVTQSPTHLIKTRGQQVTLRCSPISGHKSVSWYQQVLGQGPQFIFQYYEKEERGRGNFPDRFSARQFPNYSSELNVNALLLGDSALYLCASSPGQGITEAFFGQGTRLTVV.

To note about this clone: Other DNA sequences in the sample encode the same CDR3. The chain carries TRBV5-1 and TRBJ1-5, with 10 bases identical to TRBD1. In germline, CDR1 is SGHRS, CDR2 YFSETQ. V shed 4 bases, J shed 5 bases, and the junction held 3 bases outside the gene matches. CDR3 length equals 14 residues. The CDR3 nucleotides read TGCGCCAGCAGCCCAGGGACAGGGGATCAGCCCCAGCATTTT. Translation gives CASSPGTGDQPQHF.

The chain combines TRBV2 with TRBJ1-1; 7 nucleotides line up with TRBD1. The CDR3 is 14 residues long. After removal of 6 bases from V and 5 bases from J, the junction contained 9 bases not matched to a gene. Germline V gene sequence: CDR1 SNHLY, CDR2 FYNNEI. The CDR3 protein is CASRSQGYGTEAFF. In DNA, the CDR3 is TGTGCCAGCAGGTCACAGGGGTATGGAACTGAAGCTTTCTTT.

V gene TRBV27 combines with J gene TRBJ2-1, with TRBD1 matching 7 bases. Unmatched junction bases numbered 4, after V lost 6 bases and J lost 2 bases. The germline V gene encodes CDR1 MNHEY and CDR2 SMNVEV (reference sequence). CDR3 size: 14 residues. CDR3 sequence (DNA): TGTGCCAGCAGAACAGGGGACCCCTACAATGAGCAGTTCTTC. Protein product: CASRTGDPYNEQFF.

The chain carries TRBV5-1 and TRBJ2-2; 11 bases agree with TRBD2. V was clipped by 3 bases and J by 5 bases; unmatched bases: 6. Germline-derived CDR1 and CDR2 are SGHRS and YFSETQ. This CDR3 has 16 residues. The chain's CDR3 is CASSSLAGGVTGELFF. The CDR3 DNA follows: TGCGCCAGCAGCTCCCTAGCGGGGGGAGTTACCGGGGAGCTGTTTTTT.

This chain connects TRBV5-4 to TRBJ2-7; 9 bases are shared with TRBD1. This CDR3 comprises 18 residues. V was clipped by 4 bases and J by 0 bases; unmatched bases: 14. Germline loops: CDR1 SGHNT, CDR2 YYREEE (reference sequence). CDR3 region: CASSPSTQRQGVSYEQYF. CDR3 DNA sequence: TGTGCCAGCAGCCCTTCCACTCAGAGACAGGGGGTCTCCTACGAGCAGTACTTC.

This clone has just one count. This chain connects TRBV11-2 to TRBJ2-7, with 9 bases fitting TRBD1. The CDR3 totals 14 residues. Germline trimming cut 3 bases from V and 2 bases from J; bases unmatched to any gene: 2. CDR1 and CDR2 from the germline V gene are SGHAT and FQNNGV. The CDR3 sequence: CASSFTGGTYEQYF. DNA for the CDR3: TGTGCCAGCAGCTTTACAGGGGGCACCTACGAGCAGTACTTC. Together with reference TRBV11-2 and TRBJ2-7, the CDR3 gives the full variable domain: EAGVAQSPRYKIIEKRQSVAFWCNPISGHATLYWYQQILGQGPKLLIQFQNNGVVDDSQLPKDRFSAERLKGVDSTLKIQPAKLEDSAVYLCASSFTGGTYEQYFGPGTRLTVT.

This clone was seen a single time. The chain uses TRBV28 and TRBJ2-5; no clear D. This CDR3 contains 13 residues. V lost 6 bases, J lost 1 base, and 9 bases lay in between. The V gene's germline CDR1 is MDHEN and CDR2 SYDVKM. In nucleotides, the CDR3 is TGTGCCAGCAGCCAAGGTTTCCAAGAGACCCAGTACTTC. It codes for CASSQGFQETQYF. Variable domain in full (rest from reference TRBV28 and TRBJ2-5): DVKVTQSSRYLVKRTGEKVFLECVQDMDHENMFWYRQDPGLGLRLIYFSYDVKMKEKGDIPEGYSVSREKKERFSLILESASTNQTSMYLCASSQGFQETQYFGPGTRLLVL.

The chain uses TRBV28 and TRBJ1-6; D is unresolved. The CDR3 covers 12 residues. Per the germline V gene, CDR1 is MDHEN and CDR2 is SYDVKM. The V end was cut by 3 bases, the J end by 14 bases, with 11 bases between. The CDR3 coding sequence is TGTGCCAGCAGTTTCCGGGGTTTGGCCCTCCACTTT. This translates into CASSFRGLALHF.

This clone has a single count. V is TRBV27 and J is TRBJ2-7, with D perhaps assigned TRBD1 or TRBD2 (5 bases each). Trimming took 6 bases from V and 1 from J, leaving 19 bases between them. Germline V CDR1 and CDR2: MNHEY, SMNVEV (reference sequence). The CDR3 contains 16 residues. The CDR3, as DNA: TGTGCCAGCAGGATATCCGGGGCAGGCTTATCCTACGAGCAGTACTTC. Residues: CASRISGAGLSYEQYF.

V and J are TRBV21-1 and TRBJ2-2. TRBV21-1 is assigned pseudogene status. The CDR3 extends over 19 amino acids. CDR3 DNA sequence: TGTGCCAGCAGCAAACGGGGGGAGGGGGCACAGTCTCCCACCGGGGAGCTGTTTTTT. Its translation is CASSKRGEGAQSPTGELFF.

The chain carries TRBV5-4 and TRBJ2-4; 8 nucleotides match TRBD1. Trimming took 4 bases from V and 2 from J; bases not matched to a gene: 8. CDR1 is SGHNT and CDR2 is YYREEE in the germline V gene (reference sequence). CDR3 length equals 16 residues. CDR3: CASSDQGAGTKNIQYF. CDR3 nucleotides: TGTGCCAGCAGCGATCAGGGGGCCGGAACCAAAAACATTCAGTACTTC.

V and J are TRBV7-2 and TRBJ2-5, with D perhaps TRBD1 (5 bases). This CDR3 has 15 amino acids. Germline V lookup: CDR1 SGHTA, CDR2 FQGNSA. V was cut by 5 bases and J by 2 bases, with 15 bases left in between. The DNA for the CDR3 is TGTGCCAGCAGCCCCAGGGCTCTAAGGCAAGAGACCCAGTACTTC. Protein: CASSPRALRQETQYF.

The chain uses TRBV7-2 and TRBJ1-2; 11 bases align to TRBD1. V lost 5 bases, J lost 3 bases, and 8 bases stayed unmatched. Per germline, CDR1 SGHTA and CDR2 FQGNSA. The CDR3 has 16 residues. Written as DNA, the CDR3 is TGTGCCAGCAGCGCCCCGTCGGGACAGGGGGACTATGGCTACACCTTC. Translation: CASSAPSGQGDYGYTF. Combining the CDR3 with reference TRBV7-2 and TRBJ1-2 gives the whole variable domain GAGVSQSPSNKVTEKGKDVELRCDPISGHTALYWYRQSLGQGLEFLIYFQGNSAPDKSGLPSDRFSAERTGGSVSTLTIQRTQQEDSAVYLCASSAPSGQGDYGYTFGSGTRLTVV.

The chain combines TRBV2 with TRBJ1-6; no firm D call. Trimming cost V 3 bases and J 7 bases, with 4 bases left between them. This CDR3 has 12 amino acids. Per germline, CDR1 SNHLY and CDR2 FYNNEI. As DNA, the CDR3 is TGTGCCAGCAGTGAGGGGAATTCACCCCTCCACTTT. This gives the protein CASSEGNSPLHF. Complete variable domain (other parts from reference TRBV2 and TRBJ1-6): EPEVTQTPSHQVTQMGQEVILRCVPISNHLYFYWYRQILGQKVEFLVSFYNNEISEKSEIFDDQFSVERPDGSNFTLKIRSTKLEDSAMYFCASSEGNSPLHFGNGTRLTVT.